Listed here are 9 T cell receptor beta chains from one sample, sequenced in a study of human T cells and chemical hapten exposure (dated by TCRdb to about 2021). In the paper's terms, the time point label means: pre-sensitization, week 0. The treatment or condition label, as the study defines it: therapeutic diphenylcyclopropenone sensitization with weekly scalp DPC. Library preparation employed RACE. Sequencing took place on a NextSeq 500. TCRdb reworked the public reads: Q25 trimming with fastp, MiXCR clone assembly, productive beta chains retained. Rows are combined by CDR3 protein, so each entry shows the most common genes and DNA. The sample yields fewer than 200,000 distinct CDR3 sequences; 25% to 30% were counted once. The ten largest clones take up under 3% of the sample. Sequencing was performed on whole blood, taken in connection with sensitization to the hapten diphenylcyclopropenone (DPC). The receptors here all came from a woman younger than 45 with alopecia areata. Some clones in this sample may be carry-over from other donors' samples.

This clonotype was found a few times. The chain couples TRBV28 to TRBJ2-6; D uncertain. The CDR3 contains 13 residues. Germline lookup yields CDR1 MDHEN and CDR2 SYDVKM. V lost 10 bases, J lost 0 bases, and 7 bases lay in between. The CDR3 region is CATQYSGANVLTF. The CDR3 coding sequence is TGTGCCACTCAATACTCTGGGGCCAACGTCCTGACTTTC.

The chain has TRBV28 and TRBJ2-3, with a possible D match to TRBD1 (6 bases). The CDR3 totals 14 residues. Germline V gene lookup returns CDR1 MDHEN and CDR2 SYDVKM. The germline V and J ends were trimmed by 3 bases and 7 bases, with 14 bases remaining between them. CDR3 coding DNA: TGTGCCAGCAGTTTGGGGGCCTCATTATATACGCAGTATTTT. This codes for CASSLGASLYTQYF.

The rearrangement joins TRBV28 to TRBJ1-5, with D possibly being TRBD1 (6 bases). This CDR3 is 14 amino acids long. Germline CDR1 reads MDHEN; CDR2 reads SYDVKM. The germline V and J ends were trimmed by 6 bases and 7 bases, with 16 bases remaining between them. The CDR3, as DNA: TGTGCCAGCAGAAAGGGGGGGGCAGGGCAGCCCCAGCATTTT. Its translation is CASRKGGAGQPQHF.

V usage is TRBV29-1 and J usage is TRBJ2-1; D possibly corresponds to TRBD1 (5 bases). The CDR3 extends over 13 amino acids. Between the trimmed V and J ends, which lost 7 bases and 8 bases, there was a span of 18 bases. Germline V gives CDR1 SQVTM, CDR2 ANQGSEA. The CDR3 bases are TGCAGCGCCCTCTGGAGCAGGGTGGATGAGCAGTTCTTC. The encoded protein is CSALWSRVDEQFF.

This clonotype was found a few times. The V gene is TRBV4-1, the J gene TRBJ2-1; D may be TRBD1 or TRBD2 (5 bases each). CDR3 length: 14 residues. The germline V and J ends were trimmed by 4 bases and 8 bases, with 15 bases remaining between them. The V gene's germline CDR1 is MGHRA and CDR2 YSYEKL. Written as DNA, the CDR3 is TGCGCCAGCAGCCCCCCGGGCAGGGACGATGAGCAGTTCTTC. Translated, it gives CASSPPGRDDEQFF.

This clonotype came up a few times. This rearrangement joins TRBV6-5 to TRBJ2-3, with 9 bases that match TRBD1. The ends lost 8 bases at V and 5 bases at J; junction bases unmatched: 14. CDR3 length equals 16 residues. Per the germline V gene, CDR1 is MNHEY and CDR2 is SVGAGI. The CDR3 loop reads CASSQSGQGSGDTQYF. The CDR3 DNA reads TGTGCCAGCTCCCAGTCGGGACAGGGCTCCGGAGATACGCAGTATTTT.

This clonotype has only a few counts. The chain couples TRBV2 to TRBJ1-5, with D tentatively TRBD1 (6 bases). The V gene lost 7 bases and the J gene lost 2 bases, with 9 bases spanning the gap. Germline V lookup: CDR1 SNHLY, CDR2 FYNNEI. There are 13 residues in the CDR3. The CDR3 loop is CASNHRGNQPQHF. CDR3 bases: TGTGCCAGCAACCACAGGGGCAATCAGCCCCAGCATTTT.

The chain carries TRBV7-2 and TRBJ2-3; D possibly uses TRBD1 or TRBD2 (5 bases each). The CDR3 loop spans 13 amino acids. Germline values: CDR1 SGHTA, CDR2 FQGNSA. Trimming left V 0 bases short and J 6 bases short, with 7 bases between. CDR3: CASSLAGVDTQYF. The CDR3 DNA follows: TGTGCCAGCAGCTTAGCGGGGGTGGATACGCAGTATTTT.

The J gene is TRBJ1-1, the V gene TRBV6-5; D gene uncertain. This CDR3 contains 11 residues. V was trimmed by 2 bases and J by 11 bases, leaving 9 bases between them. Germline loops: CDR1 MNHEY, CDR2 SVGAGI. The CDR3 nucleotides are TGTGCCAGCAGTTACCAGAAGGTGGCTTTCTTT. Translation: CASSYQKVAFF.